This TCR beta chain is drawn from a study of blood T cell repertoires in COVID-19. Across the whole study: Whether acute or convalescent, the COVID-19 samples came from the United States, Italy and Spain. T cells, B-cell-depleted T cells, or PBMCs supplied cDNA or gDNA.

In the original workflow: Amplification of reference gene primers was used by the study to estimate nucleated cell counts. The method was immunoSEQ multiplex PCR; TCRdb's version includes in-frame clones alone and lacks a portion of them. Clone size and the V and J calls come from that table; the DNA yielded D and trimming. Among more than 250,000 clones listed, 86% were seen once. Losses at the gene ends were 3 bases for V and 5 bases for J; bases not matched to a gene: 11. CDR3 length equals 17 residues. From germline, CDR1 is LGHDT and CDR2 YNNKEL (reference sequence). The TCR sequence derives from a woman in her 30s who had recovered from COVID-19. This chain joins TRBV3-1 (or the pseudogene TRBV3-2) and TRBJ1-2; 11 positions match TRBD1. The material sequenced was peripheral blood. The CDR3, as DNA: TGTGCCAGCAGCCATGGTTGGGACAGGGGGAAGATTTATGGCTACACCTTC. As protein: CASSHGWDRGKIYGYTF.